What follows are 16 T cell receptor beta chains derived from one specimen sequenced in a study of blood T cell repertoires in COVID-19. Assay: immunoSEQ multiplex PCR; the TCRdb copy retains only in-frame clones and omits some. The sample records approximately 74,000 clones, 79% being singletons. The sequenced material came from peripheral blood. These receptors originate from a human donor in a cohort sampled during active COVID-19.

In this sample, this clone turned up a few times. The rearrangement links TRBV19 to TRBJ1-5, with D possibly TRBD1 on 5 matching bases. The V end lost 4 bases, the J end lost 0 bases, and 16 bases lay between the germline ends. This CDR3 is built from 17 residues. Germline loops: CDR1 LNHDA, CDR2 SQIVND (reference sequence). CDR3 sequence reads: CASSTEARAYSNQPQHF. The CDR3 DNA is TGTGCCAGTAGTACCGAGGCCAGGGCCTATAGCAATCAGCCCCAGCATTTT. The complete variable domain, with remaining parts taken from reference TRBV19 and TRBJ1-5, reads DGGITQSPKYLFRKEGQNVTLSCEQNLNHDAMYWYRQDPGQGLRLIYYSQIVNDFQKGDIAEGYSVSREKKESFPLTVTSAQKNPTAFYLCASSTEARAYSNQPQHFGDGTRLSIL.

The chain employs TRBV14 and TRBJ2-7; no firm D call. CDR1 and CDR2 from the germline V gene are SGHDN and FVKESK. V was pared by 4 bases and J by 6 bases, with 7 bases between. The CDR3 spans 11 residues. The CDR3 protein is CASSLSVEQYF. Here the CDR3 DNA reads TGTGCCAGCAGCCTCTCCGTCGAGCAGTACTTC.

This sequence joins TRBV11-3 and TRBJ2-5; 13 positions agree with TRBD2. CDR1 is SGHNT, CDR2 YENEEA, per germline. V gave up 5 bases and J gave up 0 bases; unmatched junction bases: 9. The CDR3 extends over 18 amino acids. CDR3 in amino acids: CASSPGLAGDLYQETQYF. The CDR3 nucleotides read TGTGCCAGCAGCCCTGGACTAGCGGGAGACTTATACCAAGAGACCCAGTACTTC.

The chain combines TRBV12-3 or TRBV12-4 with TRBJ1-6; a possible D gene is TRBD1 (5 bases). CDR3 length: 13 amino acids. Trimming shortened V by 7 bases and J by 13 bases, and 17 bases separated the two germline ends. CDR3 protein: CASTSGRVSPLHF. In DNA form, the CDR3 reads TGTGCCAGCACCTCAGGGCGAGTTTCCCCCCTCCACTTT.

The chain combines TRBV19 with TRBJ2-3; 9 nucleotides match TRBD2. The CDR3 length is 14 residues. After removal of 5 bases from V and 8 bases from J, the junction contained 8 bases not matched to a gene. The V gene's germline CDR1 is LNHDA and CDR2 SQIVND (reference sequence). CDR3 sequence reads: CASSLAGETVTQYF. DNA of the CDR3: TGTGCCAGTAGTTTAGCGGGAGAGACGGTTACGCAGTATTTT.

The chain links TRBV10-3 to TRBJ1-1; D possibly corresponds to TRBD1 (6 bases). The germline V gene encodes CDR1 ENHRY and CDR2 SYGVKD. Trimming removed 3 bases at V and 7 bases at J, with 12 bases between. The CDR3 is 13 residues long. CDR3 coding DNA: TGTGCCATCAGTGAACCACAGGGCGATGAAGCTTTCTTT. Translated: CAISEPQGDEAFF.

The V gene is TRBV30, the J gene TRBJ2-1, with D perhaps TRBD2 (5 bases). Trimming stripped 0 bases from V and 6 bases from J, with 6 bases between. The CDR3 is 12 residues long. Per germline, CDR1 GTSNPN and CDR2 SVGIG (reference sequence). CDR3 in DNA: TGTGCCTGGAGTGTAGGGAGCAATGAGCAGTTCTTC. It encodes CAWSVGSNEQFF.

The V and J genes are TRBV30 and TRBJ2-2, with 10 bases matching TRBD1. After removal of 2 bases from V and 9 bases from J, the junction contained 3 bases not matched to a gene. CDR1 GTSNPN and CDR2 SVGIG come from the germline V gene (reference sequence). The CDR3 contains 13 residues. The CDR3 DNA reads TGTGCCTGGAGTAAGACAGGGGGCCGGGAGCTGTTTTTT. Amino acids: CAWSKTGGRELFF.

V is TRBV28 and J is TRBJ2-7; TRBD2 matches 10 bases. V was clipped by 4 bases and J by 3 bases; unmatched bases: 12. The CDR3 loop spans 17 amino acids. In germline, CDR1 is MDHEN, CDR2 SYDVKM. This chain's CDR3 is CASSSLAGASLLYEQYF. The CDR3 DNA reads TGTGCCAGCAGTTCCCTAGCGGGAGCCTCCCTTCTCTACGAGCAGTACTTC.

The chain combines TRBV25-1 with TRBJ2-1; D is possibly TRBD2 (7 bases). The length of the CDR3 is 17 residues. Germline loops: CDR1 MGHDK, CDR2 SYGVNS. Trimming took off 6 bases at V and 6 bases at J, with 24 bases between the two ends. The CDR3 loop reads CASSASRRGGNFNEQFF. CDR3 nucleotide sequence: TGTGCCAGCAGCGCTTCTAGGAGGGGGGGCAATTTCAATGAGCAGTTCTTC.

The rearrangement uses TRBV10-3 and TRBJ1-6; TRBD1 aligns across 7 bases. CDR3 length: 15 residues. Germline CDR1 reads ENHRY; CDR2 reads SYGVKD. With V trimmed by 2 bases and J by 10 bases, 8 bases remained unmatched. This chain's CDR3 is CAISEGVGGESPLHF. CDR3 DNA: TGTGCCATCAGTGAGGGGGTAGGGGGCGAATCACCCCTCCACTTT.

The chain uses TRBV7-6 and TRBJ1-2; 8 bases are a match to TRBD1. V lost 1 base, J lost 12 bases, and 4 bases stayed unmatched. Per the germline V gene, CDR1 is SGHVS and CDR2 is FNYEAQ. This CDR3 comprises 12 residues. The CDR3 is CASSLEQGDHTF. For the CDR3, the DNA is TGTGCCAGCAGCTTAGAACAGGGGGATCACACCTTC.

The V and J genes are TRBV18 and TRBJ2-7; D is undetermined. V gave up 2 bases and J gave up 3 bases, with 5 bases separating them. Germline V gene sequence: CDR1 KGHSH, CDR2 LQKENI. CDR3 length equals 12 residues. The CDR3 loop is CASSPNSYEQYF. DNA of the CDR3: TGTGCCAGCTCACCAAACAGCTACGAGCAGTACTTC. Filled out from reference TRBV18 and TRBJ2-7, the complete variable domain reads NAGVMQNPRHLVRRRGQEARLRCSPMKGHSHVYWYRQLPEEGLKFMVYLQKENIIDESGMPKERFSAEFPKEGPSILRIQQVVRGDSAAYFCASSPNSYEQYFGPGTRLTVT.

The chain carries TRBV6-6 and TRBJ2-6; D might be TRBD2 (5 bases). The CDR3 length is 16 residues. Trimming stripped 5 bases from V and 4 bases from J, with 15 bases between. CDR1 and CDR2 (germline): MNHNY, SVGAGI (reference sequence). The CDR3, as DNA: TGTGCCAGCAGTCGACCTCCCGGGGTCGGGGCCAACGTCCTGACTTTC. It specifies CASSRPPGVGANVLTF.

The gene calls are TRBV9 and TRBJ1-2; D is possibly TRBD1 (6 bases). CDR3 length equals 12 residues. Germline values: CDR1 SGDLS, CDR2 YYNGEE. V lost 3 bases, J lost 7 bases, and 10 bases lay in between. The CDR3 nucleotides are TGTGCCAGCAGCGCGACAGGCTCTGGCTACACCTTC. It yields the protein CASSATGSGYTF.

The chain joins TRBV3-1 (or the pseudogene TRBV3-2) to TRBJ1-1, with a possible D match to TRBD1 (5 bases). Germline assignment: CDR1 LGHDT and CDR2 YNNKEL (reference sequence). This CDR3 is 14 amino acids long. V was shortened by 1 base and J by 4 bases, with 10 bases between the two germline ends. CDR3 region: CASSQGARVTEAFF. The CDR3 bases are TGTGCCAGCAGCCAAGGAGCCAGGGTCACTGAAGCTTTCTTT.